These 27 T cell receptor beta chains came from one sample sequenced in a study of follicular helper T cells after annual influenza vaccination. Time point reported: 2014-2015 season, 7 days after vaccination. Sequenced by immunoSEQ multiplex PCR; TCRdb stores in-frame clones only, minus some. This sample has 9,500 or so clones, with over 80% found just once. This specimen was CXCR5- memory CD4+ T cells sorted from blood, taken 7 days after influenza vaccination. These receptors all stem from an adult who received the influenza vaccine.

This chain uses TRBV4-2 with TRBJ2-7; D is possibly TRBD1 (6 bases). V lost 0 bases and J 0 bases, leaving 9 bases between the germline ends. The germline CDR1 and CDR2 sequences are LGHNA and YNFKEQ. The CDR3 consists of 15 residues. The CDR3 region is CASSQDQGGSYEQYF. In DNA, the CDR3 is TGTGCCAGCAGCCAAGATCAAGGGGGCTCCTACGAGCAGTACTTC.

The chain has TRBV7-9 and TRBJ1-2; D gene ambiguous. V shed 5 bases and J shed 8 bases, with 24 bases lying between them. This CDR3 comprises 16 residues. Germline V gene lookup returns CDR1 SEHNR and CDR2 FQNEAQ (reference sequence). The CDR3 bases are TGTGCCAGCAGCGCGTCCCTTTTGCCCGCTGCGGGGGGCTACACCTTC. Amino acids: CASSASLLPAAGGYTF. Filled out from reference TRBV7-9 and TRBJ1-2, the complete variable domain reads DTGVSQNPRHKITKRGQNVTFRCDPISEHNRLYWYRQTLGQGPEFLTYFQNEAQLEKSRLLSDRFSAERPKGSFSTLEIQRTEQGDSAMYLCASSASLLPAAGGYTFGSGTRLTVV.

The genes are TRBV7-2 and TRBJ2-2; weak D call: TRBD1 (5 bases). Trimming removed 1 base from V and 1 base from J, with 7 bases in between. Germline CDR1 is SGHTA and CDR2 is FQGNSA. The CDR3 sequence is 15 residues long. This chain's CDR3 is CASSLGGQNTGELFF. The DNA of the CDR3 is TGTGCCAGCAGCTTAGGCGGACAGAACACCGGGGAGCTGTTTTTT.

The chain carries TRBV7-9 and TRBJ2-5, with D possibly being TRBD1 or TRBD2 (6 bases each). V lost 7 bases, J lost 5 bases, and 20 bases lay in between. Germline V gene data show CDR1 as SEHNR and CDR2 as FQNEAQ (reference sequence). This CDR3 spans 15 amino acids. CDR3 protein: CASTFSMGGGETQYF. The CDR3 coding sequence is TGTGCCAGCACCTTTAGCATGGGGGGCGGCGAGACCCAGTACTTC. The complete variable domain, with remaining parts taken from reference TRBV7-9 and TRBJ2-5, reads DTGVSQNPRHKITKRGQNVTFRCDPISEHNRLYWYRQTLGQGPEFLTYFQNEAQLEKSRLLSDRFSAERPKGSFSTLEIQRTEQGDSAMYLCASTFSMGGGETQYFGPGTRLLVL.

The rearrangement joins TRBV27 to TRBJ2-6, with TRBD1 matching over 7 bases. The V gene end was trimmed by 6 bases and the J gene end by 0 bases; junction bases not matched to a gene: 5. Germline values: CDR1 MNHEY, CDR2 SMNVEV (reference sequence). The CDR3 length is 16 residues. The CDR3 sequence is CASRGQVGSGANVLTF. The CDR3 nucleotides are TGTGCCAGCAGAGGACAGGTTGGCTCTGGGGCCAACGTCCTGACTTTC.

This rearrangement joins TRBV6-6 to TRBJ2-7; D call uncertain. Germline V gives CDR1 MNHNY, CDR2 SVGAGI (reference sequence). V lost 2 bases and J lost 2, with 7 bases in between. The CDR3 has 13 amino acids. The CDR3: CASSYAVTYEQYF. In DNA form, the CDR3 reads TGTGCCAGCAGTTACGCGGTTACCTACGAGCAGTACTTC.

This chain links TRBV19 with TRBJ1-1, with D hard to call. Per the germline V gene, CDR1 is LNHDA and CDR2 is SQIVND (reference sequence). Trimming left V 7 bases short and J 0 bases short, with 12 bases between. The CDR3 length is 14 residues. The CDR3 spells CASTNRAVNTEAFF. The CDR3, as DNA: TGTGCCAGTACCAATCGGGCAGTGAACACTGAAGCTTTCTTT.

V gene TRBV5-1 combines with J gene TRBJ2-5; 8 bases are shared with TRBD2. The CDR3 is 15 residues long. Unmatched junction bases numbered 5, after V lost 2 bases and J lost 2 bases. Germline CDR1 is SGHRS and CDR2 is YFSETQ. DNA for the CDR3: TGCGCCAGCAGCTTCCAGCGGGGGCAACAAGAGACCCAGTACTTC. This codes for CASSFQRGQQETQYF.

CDR3 region: CAWSQGLHGYTF. The CDR3, as DNA: TGTGCCTGGAGCCAGGGACTCCATGGCTACACCTTC. The rearrangement links TRBV30 to TRBJ1-2, with D possibly matching TRBD1 (5 bases). Germline CDR1 GTSNPN, CDR2 SVGIG (reference sequence). V lost 3 bases to trimming and J lost 6 bases, with 11 bases between them. CDR3 length: 12 amino acids.

This clone was recorded only once. V usage is TRBV5-1 and J usage is TRBJ1-3, with TRBD1 matching 7 bases. V gave up 6 bases and J gave up 0 bases; unmatched junction bases: 6. Germline CDR1 SGHRS, CDR2 YFSETQ. The CDR3 extends over 15 amino acids. CDR3 in DNA: TGCGCCAGCAATTTGGGGACAGACTCTGGAAACACCATATATTTT. Its protein is CASNLGTDSGNTIYF. The whole variable domain, remainder taken from reference TRBV5-1 and TRBJ1-3, is KAGVTQTPRYLIKTRGQQVTLSCSPISGHRSVSWYQQTPGQGLQFLFEYFSETQRNKGNFPGRFSGRQFSNSRSEMNVSTLELGDSALYLCASNLGTDSGNTIYFGEGSWLTVV.

The chain combines TRBV19 with TRBJ2-7; D call uncertain. The CDR3 spans 13 residues. V was clipped by 3 bases and J by 4 bases, with 10 bases between them. Per germline, CDR1 LNHDA and CDR2 SQIVND (reference sequence). CDR3 in amino acids: CASSILSGYEQYF. CDR3 sequence (DNA): TGTGCCAGTAGTATCCTTTCCGGGTACGAGCAGTACTTC. Together with reference TRBV19 and TRBJ2-7, the CDR3 gives the full variable domain: DGGITQSPKYLFRKEGQNVTLSCEQNLNHDAMYWYRQDPGQGLRLIYYSQIVNDFQKGDIAEGYSVSREKKESFPLTVTSAQKNPTAFYLCASSILSGYEQYFGPGTRLTVT.

The chain is built from TRBV6-6 and TRBJ1-5, with 10 bases lining up with TRBD1. The trim removed 4 bases at V and 2 bases at J, leaving 2 bases unmatched. The CDR3 loop spans 15 amino acids. Germline CDR1 reads MNHNY; CDR2 reads SVGAGI (reference sequence). The CDR3 loop reads CASSSGTGGNQPQHF. The CDR3 nucleotides are TGTGCCAGCAGTTCCGGGACAGGGGGCAATCAGCCCCAGCATTTT.

The genes are TRBV11-3 and TRBJ2-3, with D perhaps matching TRBD1 (6 bases). V was shortened by 5 bases and J by 2 bases, with 11 bases between the two germline ends. Germline V gene sequence: CDR1 SGHNT, CDR2 YENEEA. CDR3 length equals 14 residues. The CDR3 spells CASSRQDHTDTQYF. For the CDR3, the DNA is TGTGCCAGCAGCCGACAGGATCACACAGATACGCAGTATTTT.

CDR3 nucleotides: TGTGCCATCAGTGAGTCGCCGGACAGGGTAAGGAACACTGAAGCTTTCTTT. This translates into CAISESPDRVRNTEAFF. This chain connects TRBV10-3 to TRBJ1-1, with 8 bases that match TRBD1. CDR1 is ENHRY and CDR2 is SYGVKD in the germline V gene. Trimming took 0 bases from V and 1 from J; bases not matched to a gene: 7. The CDR3 runs to 17 residues.

The chain combines TRBV7-2 with TRBJ1-2, with a weak D call TRBD1 (6 bases). The V end lost 1 base, the J end lost 3 bases, and 9 bases lay between the germline ends. The CDR3 is 14 residues long. Germline CDR1 SGHTA, CDR2 FQGNSA. CDR3: CASSLGYRDYGYTF. The CDR3 coding sequence is TGTGCCAGCAGCTTAGGATACAGGGACTATGGCTACACCTTC.

V and J are TRBV4-1 and TRBJ2-1; no firm D call. Trimming took off 2 bases at V and 0 bases at J, with 8 bases between the two ends. This CDR3 is built from 15 residues. Germline values: CDR1 MGHRA, CDR2 YSYEKL. The CDR3 spells CASSQMQSSYNEQFF. In DNA form, the CDR3 reads TGCGCCAGCAGCCAAATGCAATCCTCCTACAATGAGCAGTTCTTC.

The chain carries TRBV18 and TRBJ1-3; 7 nucleotides match TRBD1. V shed 2 bases and J 0 bases; nucleotides not matched to a gene: 4. Germline CDR1 KGHSH, CDR2 LQKENI. CDR3 length equals 16 residues. The CDR3 spells CASSPTGQLSGNTIYF. DNA of the CDR3: TGTGCCAGCTCACCAACGGGACAGCTCTCTGGAAACACCATATATTTT.

The chain couples TRBV7-8 to TRBJ2-6; D could derive from TRBD1 or TRBD2 (5 bases each). This CDR3 contains 16 residues. V lost 1 base and J 0 bases, leaving 7 bases between the germline ends. Germline CDR1 is SGHVS and CDR2 is FQNEAQ. In DNA, the CDR3 is TGTGCCAGCAGCTTAGTTGGGGGCTCTGGGGCCAACGTCCTGACTTTC. It is translated as CASSLVGGSGANVLTF.

The V and J genes are TRBV11-2 and TRBJ1-4; TRBD1 matches 8 bases. Germline CDR1 is SGHAT and CDR2 is FQNNGV. V dropped 4 bases and J dropped 5; count of bases not matched to a gene: 6. The CDR3 spans 15 residues. CDR3 protein: CASSSQGAQNEKLFF. CDR3 in DNA: TGTGCCAGCAGCTCCCAGGGGGCCCAGAATGAAAAACTGTTTTTT.

This rearrangement joins TRBV28 to TRBJ2-3, with a tentative D call TRBD1 (6 bases). Germline V gives CDR1 MDHEN, CDR2 SYDVKM. V was trimmed by 6 bases and J by 5 bases, leaving 12 bases between them. The CDR3 is made up of 13 amino acids. The CDR3 loop is CASRDRTLDTQYF. The CDR3 nucleotides read TGTGCCAGCAGGGACAGAACGTTAGATACGCAGTATTTT.

The chain has TRBV28 and TRBJ1-2, with unresolved D. Germline loops: CDR1 MDHEN, CDR2 SYDVKM. Trimming took off 4 bases at V and 2 bases at J, with 17 bases between the two ends. CDR3 length: 16 residues. For the CDR3, the DNA is TGTGCCAGCAGTTCCCCTCCGGGGAGAGGAAACTATGGCTACACCTTC. As protein: CASSSPPGRGNYGYTF.

The rearrangement links TRBV18 to TRBJ1-5; the D is unclear. V lost 2 bases to trimming and J lost 1 base, with 3 bases between them. Germline CDR1 and CDR2: KGHSH and LQKENI. The CDR3 runs to 13 residues. CDR3 sequence reads: CASSPESNQPQHF. CDR3 DNA sequence: TGTGCCAGCTCACCAGAGAGCAATCAGCCCCAGCATTTT.

This clone was counted a few times. The chain carries TRBV6-6 and TRBJ1-1; 8 nucleotides agree with TRBD1. V gave up 5 bases and J gave up 4 bases; unmatched junction bases: 3. CDR3 size: 13 residues. Germline V gene lookup returns CDR1 MNHNY and CDR2 SVGAGI (reference sequence). CDR3 DNA: TGTGCCAGCAGTGGAACAGGGGGCACTGAAGCTTTCTTT. Residues: CASSGTGGTEAFF.

J is TRBJ1-5 and V is TRBV6-6; D is perhaps TRBD1 (5 bases). Per the germline V gene, CDR1 is MNHNY and CDR2 is SVGAGI (reference sequence). The CDR3 is 13 residues long. The V end was cut by 6 bases, the J end by 5 bases, with 11 bases between. CDR3 nucleotide sequence: TGTGCCAGCAGACGGGGGGAAGATCAGCCCCAGCATTTT. Its protein is CASRRGEDQPQHF.

In this sample, this clone turned up a few times. The gene calls are TRBV5-6 and TRBJ1-2; 7 nucleotides agree with TRBD1. Unmatched junction bases numbered 3, after V lost 4 bases and J lost 3 bases. From germline, CDR1 is SGHDT and CDR2 YYEEEE. This CDR3 region has 13 residues. In nucleotides, the CDR3 is TGTGCCAGCAGCGTCAGGGGGGACTATGGCTACACCTTC. It codes for CASSVRGDYGYTF.

The V call is TRBV21-1, the J call TRBJ1-2. TRBV21-1 is described as a pseudogene. This CDR3 has 13 residues. CDR3 nucleotides: TGTGCCAGCAGCAAAGCGCCCGGGGTTGGCTACACCTTC. Its translation is CASSKAPGVGYTF.

The V gene is TRBV2, the J gene TRBJ1-5, with D perhaps matching TRBD1 (5 bases). The V end was cut by 8 bases, the J end by 3 bases, with 14 bases between. Germline loops: CDR1 SNHLY, CDR2 FYNNEI. The CDR3 sequence is 14 residues long. CDR3 protein: CASSGRENNQPQHF. CDR3 in DNA: TGTGCCAGCTCGGGACGGGAAAACAATCAGCCCCAGCATTTT.